This T cell receptor beta chain was captured in a study of shared clonotypes between healthy human individuals. Study conclusions and caveats: Generally, naive subsets (rather than memory subsets) showed larger estimated richness.

Points on this clone: Its antigen is still unknown.

Germline loops: CDR1 SGHTA, CDR2 FQGNSA. The CDR3 length is 17 residues. The V gene end was trimmed by 5 bases and the J gene end by 0 bases; junction bases not matched to a gene: 5. The run depth of the assay was deep. The assay was immunoSEQ multiplex PCR, and TCRdb's table has in-frame clones only and misses some. The table lists around 990,000 clones, roughly 77% of them singletons. V is TRBV7-2 and J is TRBJ2-6, with 9 nucleotides matching TRBD2. The receptor was derived from a man aged 18 to 35 in good health. Some clones in this sample may be carry-over from other donors' samples. Material for sequencing was memory CD4+ T cells from PBMCs. Subset defined: CD45RA-negative fraction. The CDR3 DNA reads as TGTGCCAGCAGCCTCCGCGGGGGGGGCTCTGGGGCCAACGTCCTGACTTTC. The encoded protein is CASSLRGGGSGANVLTF.